This TCR beta chain was recovered during a study of blood T cell repertoires in COVID-19. All enrollees were roughly 18 to 89 years old and from 20 to 25 US areas. Recovered Cohort 3 donors showed two negative PCRs, clearance, or symptom resolution. Looked up from germline, CDR1 is SNHLY and CDR2 is FYNNEI. Between the trimmed V and J ends, which lost 2 bases and 0 bases, there was a span of 15 bases. This CDR3 contains 17 residues. Assay: immunoSEQ multiplex PCR; the TCRdb copy retains only in-frame clones and omits some. Of 350,000 to 450,000 clones in the sample, over 80% were seen once. What was sequenced was PBMCs or T cells enriched from blood (not recorded which). V usage is TRBV2 and J usage is TRBJ2-3, with D uncertain. This sequence was found in a woman between 50 and 59 years old who had recovered from COVID-19. The CDR3 spells CASSELVWSPSTDTQYF. CDR3 DNA: TGTGCCAGCAGTGAATTGGTCTGGAGCCCTAGCACAGATACGCAGTATTTT.